This T cell receptor beta chain was obtained from a study of T-cell reconstitution after alpha-beta-depleted transplantation in children. Unique molecular identifiers tagged the TCRbeta library. TCRdb re-called the PCR reads through MiXCR, storing one row per CDR3 protein. This table has 610,000 or so distinct CDR3 sequences, roughly 27% appearing once. As concerns this clonotype: The antigen is unknown.

Whole-study findings and limits: After one year, T-cell counts and TCRbeta diversity mostly came from new T cells. The origin of high day-60 TCRbeta diversity in some patients lay in surviving recipient T cells and thymic progenitors. At around two months after transplant, the alpha-beta T cells were reportedly derived from several hundred expanded clones that came from non-depleted graft cells.

Between the trimmed V and J ends, which lost 2 bases and 3 bases, there was a span of 12 bases. The germline gives CDR1 SGHRS, CDR2 YFSETQ. The CDR3 spans 14 residues. The clonotype comes from a boy less than two years old with Wiskott-Aldrich syndrome, due to receive a stem cell transplant. Sequenced material: PBMCs, taken before TCRalphabeta/CD19-depleted stem cell transplant. The genes are TRBV5-1 and TRBJ2-7; D possibly corresponds to TRBD2 (6 bases). DNA of the CDR3: TGCGCCAGCAGCTTCCGGGACTGGCACTACGAGCAGTACTTC. Its translation is CASSFRDWHYEQYF.